These 2 T cell receptor beta chains came from one sample sequenced in a study of blood T cell repertoires in COVID-19. The table came from immunoSEQ multiplex PCR; TCRdb's copy has only in-frame clones and leaves some out. Of under 200,000 clones listed, around 90% are singletons. Sequenced: peripheral blood. The receptors here all came from a young man with COVID-19, enrolled during active disease.

This chain links TRBV10-3 with TRBJ2-1, with 10 positions matching TRBD2. CDR1 and CDR2 from the germline V gene are ENHRY and SYGVKD. This CDR3 spans 16 amino acids. Unmatched junction bases numbered 11, after V lost 10 bases and J lost 2 bases. CDR3 in amino acids: CATDKSGRAAYNEQFF. The DNA for the CDR3 is TGTGCCACCGATAAGAGCGGGAGGGCCGCCTACAATGAGCAGTTCTTC.

The V and J genes are TRBV5-1 and TRBJ2-7, with 8 nucleotides matching TRBD2. Germline CDR1 SGHRS, CDR2 YFSETQ. Losses at the gene ends were 4 bases for V and 2 bases for J; bases not matched to a gene: 5. CDR3 length: 14 amino acids. The CDR3 loop reads CASSLIAGPYEQYF. In DNA, the CDR3 is TGCGCCAGCAGCCTTATAGCGGGGCCCTACGAGCAGTACTTC.